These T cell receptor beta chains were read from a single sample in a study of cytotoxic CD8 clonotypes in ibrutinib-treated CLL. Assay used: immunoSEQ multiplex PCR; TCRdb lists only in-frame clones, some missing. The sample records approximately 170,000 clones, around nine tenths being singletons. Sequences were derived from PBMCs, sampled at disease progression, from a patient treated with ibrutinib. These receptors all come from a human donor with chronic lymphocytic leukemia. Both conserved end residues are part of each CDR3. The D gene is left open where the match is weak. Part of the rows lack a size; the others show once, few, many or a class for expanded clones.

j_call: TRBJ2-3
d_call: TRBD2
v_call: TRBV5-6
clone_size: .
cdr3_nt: TGTGCCAGCAGCTTGGGAGCGGGAGTCAGCACAGATACGCAGTATTTT
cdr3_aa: CASSLGAGVSTDTQYF

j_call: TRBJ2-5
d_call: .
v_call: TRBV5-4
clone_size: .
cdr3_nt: TGTGCCAGCAGCTTTCTAGGCTCGGGGGAGACCCAGTACTTC
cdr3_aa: CASSFLGSGETQYF

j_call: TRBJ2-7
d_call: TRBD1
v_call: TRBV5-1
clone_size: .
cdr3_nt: TGCGCCAGCAGCTACTACAGGGGGCGGAACGAGCAGTACTTC
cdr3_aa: CASSYYRGRNEQYF

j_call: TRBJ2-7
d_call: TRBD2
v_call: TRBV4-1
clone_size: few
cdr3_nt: TGCGCCAGCAGCCAGGGGACTAGCGAGGACGAGCAGTACTTC
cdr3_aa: CASSQGTSEDEQYF

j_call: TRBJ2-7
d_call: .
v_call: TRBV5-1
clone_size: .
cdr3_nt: TGCGCCAGCAGCTTGGCTGGAATACCGTCCTACGAGCAGTACTTC
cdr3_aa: CASSLAGIPSYEQYF

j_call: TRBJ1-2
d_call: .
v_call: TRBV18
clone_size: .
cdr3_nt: TGTGCCAGCGGGCCGGGGGGGGCCTATGGCTACACCTTC
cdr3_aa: CASGPGGAYGYTF

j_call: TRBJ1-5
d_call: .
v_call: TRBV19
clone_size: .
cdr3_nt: TGTGCCAGTAGTACCTACCATGACCTAAATCAGCCCCAGCATTTT
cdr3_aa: CASSTYHDLNQPQHF

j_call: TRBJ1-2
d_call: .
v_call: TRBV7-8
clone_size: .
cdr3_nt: TGTGCCAGCAGCTTAATTTCAGGAATTTATGGCTACACCTTC
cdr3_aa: CASSLISGIYGYTF

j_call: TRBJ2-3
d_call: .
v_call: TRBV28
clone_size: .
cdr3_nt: TGTGCCAGCATCTTAGGGGCTAGCGCGCTCACAGATACGCAGTATTTT
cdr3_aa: CASILGASALTDTQYF

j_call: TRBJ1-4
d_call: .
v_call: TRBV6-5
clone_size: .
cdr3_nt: TGTGCCAGCAGCCCGGGACAAGTCTCCGAAAAACTGTTTTTT
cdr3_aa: CASSPGQVSEKLFF

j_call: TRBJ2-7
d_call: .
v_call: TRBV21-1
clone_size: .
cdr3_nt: TGTGCCAGCAGCAAAGGAGTTTGGAACGGGACTAGATGGGACGAGCAGTACTTC
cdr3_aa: CASSKGVWNGTRWDEQYF

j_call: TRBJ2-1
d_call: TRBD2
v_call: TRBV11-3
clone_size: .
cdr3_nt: TGTGCCAGCAGCAAAGCGGGAGCTTACAATGAGCAGTTCTTC
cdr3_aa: CASSKAGAYNEQFF

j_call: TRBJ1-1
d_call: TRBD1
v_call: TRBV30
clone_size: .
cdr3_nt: TGTGCCGACCGAAGGGGACAGGGGATTAACACTGAAGCTTTCTTT
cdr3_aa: CADRRGQGINTEAFF

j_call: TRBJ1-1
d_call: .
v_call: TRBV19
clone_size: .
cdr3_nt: TGTGCCAGTAGCCCACAGGGCTCGGGGACTGAAGCTTTCTTT
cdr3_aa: CASSPQGSGTEAFF

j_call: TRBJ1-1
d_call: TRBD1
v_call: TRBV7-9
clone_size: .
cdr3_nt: TGTGCCAGCAGCTCCGACAGGGATGCGAACACTGAAGCTTTCTTT
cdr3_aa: CASSSDRDANTEAFF

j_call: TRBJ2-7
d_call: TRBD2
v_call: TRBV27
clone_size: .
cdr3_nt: TGTGCCAGCAGTTTATTAGCGGGAGGGGTAATTGGGTACGAGCAGTACTTC
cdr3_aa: CASSLLAGGVIGYEQYF

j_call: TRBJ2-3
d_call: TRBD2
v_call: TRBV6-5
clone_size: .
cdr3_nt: TGTGCCAGCAGTTCGTCACTAGCGGGAGGTTTTGATACGCAGTATTTT
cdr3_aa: CASSSSLAGGFDTQYF

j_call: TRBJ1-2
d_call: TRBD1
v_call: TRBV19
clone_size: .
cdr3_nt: TGTGCCAGTAAGGAGACAGGGGCTAACTATGGCTACACCTTC
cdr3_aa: CASKETGANYGYTF

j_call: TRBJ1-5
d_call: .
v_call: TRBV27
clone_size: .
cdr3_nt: TGTGCCAGCAGTTTACTTCCGGCAGTCGAGCAGCCCCAGCATTTT
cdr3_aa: CASSLLPAVEQPQHF

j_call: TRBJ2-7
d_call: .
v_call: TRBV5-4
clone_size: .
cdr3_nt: TGTGCCAGCAGCTTGGACGGACCCCCCTACGAGCAGTACTTC
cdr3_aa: CASSLDGPPYEQYF

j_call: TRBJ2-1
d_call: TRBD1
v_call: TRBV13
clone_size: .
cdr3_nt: TGTGCCAGCAGCTTAGTGGGGACAGGAACATACAATGAGCAGTTCTTC
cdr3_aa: CASSLVGTGTYNEQFF

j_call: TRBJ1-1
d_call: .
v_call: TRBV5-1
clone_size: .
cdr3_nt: TGCGCCAGCAGCTTGGGGCAGGTCGAGAACACTGAAGCTTTCTTT
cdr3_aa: CASSLGQVENTEAFF

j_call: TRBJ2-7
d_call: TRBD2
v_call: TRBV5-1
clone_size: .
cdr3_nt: TGCGCCAGCAGAGTCTTAGCGGGAGCCCTCGAGCAGTACTTC
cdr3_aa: CASRVLAGALEQYF

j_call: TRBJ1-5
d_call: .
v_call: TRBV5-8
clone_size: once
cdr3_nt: TGTGCCAGCAGCTTGGCCTGGACGGAGCCCCAGCATTTT
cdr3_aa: CASSLAWTEPQHF

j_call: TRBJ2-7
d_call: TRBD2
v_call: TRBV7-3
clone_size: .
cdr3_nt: TGTGCCAGCAGCTTAACGGCGGGAGTCGAGCAGTACTTC
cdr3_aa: CASSLTAGVEQYF

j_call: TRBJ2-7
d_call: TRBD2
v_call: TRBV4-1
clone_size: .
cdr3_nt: TGCGCCAGCAGCCAAGCCCCCCAGCGGGAGATCGACGAGCAGTACTTC
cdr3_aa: CASSQAPQREIDEQYF

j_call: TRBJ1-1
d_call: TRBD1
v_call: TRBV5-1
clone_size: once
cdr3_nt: TGCGCCAGCAGCTTGGATCTCGACAGGGCGTCAGCTTTCTTT
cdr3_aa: CASSLDLDRASAFF

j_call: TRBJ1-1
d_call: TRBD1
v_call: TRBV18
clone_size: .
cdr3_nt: TGTGCCAGCTCAGCCGGGACAGGGCACACTGAAGCTTTCTTT
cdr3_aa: CASSAGTGHTEAFF

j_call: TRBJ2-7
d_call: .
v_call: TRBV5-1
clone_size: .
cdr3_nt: TGCGCCAGCAGCACTGGAGGGGGCTCGGCCGAGCAGTACTTC
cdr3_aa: CASSTGGGSAEQYF

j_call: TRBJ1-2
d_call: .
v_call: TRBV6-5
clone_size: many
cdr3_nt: TGTGCCAGCAGCACGACGCAGACCTTTCGCTACACCTTC
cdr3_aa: CASSTTQTFRYTF

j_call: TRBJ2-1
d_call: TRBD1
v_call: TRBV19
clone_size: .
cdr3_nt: TGTGCCAGTAGTGCGGGACAGGGTGGATACAATGAGCAGTTCTTC
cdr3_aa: CASSAGQGGYNEQFF

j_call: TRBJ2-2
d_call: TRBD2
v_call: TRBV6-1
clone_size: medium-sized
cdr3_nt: TGTGCCAGCAGTGAAGCTACGGGACTAGCTGGCACCGGGGAGCTGTTTTTT
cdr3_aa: CASSEATGLAGTGELFF

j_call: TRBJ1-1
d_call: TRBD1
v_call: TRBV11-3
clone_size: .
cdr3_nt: TGTGCCAGCAGCTATGACAGGGGGCGGATGAACACTGAAGCTTTCTTT
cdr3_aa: CASSYDRGRMNTEAFF

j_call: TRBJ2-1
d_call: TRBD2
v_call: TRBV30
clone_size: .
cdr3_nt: TGTGCCTGGAGACCCCTAACTAGCGGGAGGGCCCATGAGCAGTTCTTC
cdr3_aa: CAWRPLTSGRAHEQFF

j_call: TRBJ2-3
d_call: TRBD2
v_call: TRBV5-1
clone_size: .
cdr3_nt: TGCGCCAGCAGCTTGGCGTTCAATAGTCGCGGGAGGGCTATAGATACGCAGTATTTT
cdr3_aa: CASSLAFNSRGRAIDTQYF

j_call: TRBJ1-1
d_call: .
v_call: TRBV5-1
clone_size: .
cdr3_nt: TGCGCCAGCAGCGATGGCCCGAGTGGCACTGAAGCTTTCTTT
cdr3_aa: CASSDGPSGTEAFF

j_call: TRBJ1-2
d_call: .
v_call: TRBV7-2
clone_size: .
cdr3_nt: TGTGCCAGCAGCTCAAGAGAGGGTTTGGGGGGCTACACCTTC
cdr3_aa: CASSSREGLGGYTF